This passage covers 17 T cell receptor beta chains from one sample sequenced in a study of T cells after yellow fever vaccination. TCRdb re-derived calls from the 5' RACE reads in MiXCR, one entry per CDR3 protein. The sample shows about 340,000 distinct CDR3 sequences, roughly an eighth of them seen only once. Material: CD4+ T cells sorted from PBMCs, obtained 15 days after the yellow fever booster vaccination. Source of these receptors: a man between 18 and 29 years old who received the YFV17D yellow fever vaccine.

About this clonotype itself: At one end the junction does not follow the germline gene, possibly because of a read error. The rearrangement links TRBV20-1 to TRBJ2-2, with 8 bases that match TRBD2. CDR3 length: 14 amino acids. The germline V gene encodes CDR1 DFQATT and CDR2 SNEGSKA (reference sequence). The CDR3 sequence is CSSPGGTNTGELIF. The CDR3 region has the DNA TGCAGTTCCCCGGGAGGGACGAACACCGGGGAGCTGATTTTT.

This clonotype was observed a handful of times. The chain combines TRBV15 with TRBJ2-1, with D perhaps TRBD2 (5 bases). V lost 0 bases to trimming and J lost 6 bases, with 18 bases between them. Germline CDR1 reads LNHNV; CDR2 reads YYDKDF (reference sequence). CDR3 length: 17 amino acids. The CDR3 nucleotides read TGTGCCACCAGCAGAGATTATTACGGAGGTTTAGCCAATGAGCAGTTCTTC. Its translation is CATSRDYYGGLANEQFF.

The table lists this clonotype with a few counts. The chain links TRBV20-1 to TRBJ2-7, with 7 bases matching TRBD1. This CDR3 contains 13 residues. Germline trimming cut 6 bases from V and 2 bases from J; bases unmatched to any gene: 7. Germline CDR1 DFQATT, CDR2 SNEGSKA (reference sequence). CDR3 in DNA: TGCAGTGCGGGGACAGTCGTCCCCTACGAGCAGTACTTC. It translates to CSAGTVVPYEQYF.

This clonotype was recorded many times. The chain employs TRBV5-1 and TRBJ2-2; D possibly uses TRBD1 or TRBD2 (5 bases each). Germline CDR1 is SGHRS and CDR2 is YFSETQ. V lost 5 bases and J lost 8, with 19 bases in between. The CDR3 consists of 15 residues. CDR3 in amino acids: CASSSVGRPSGELFF. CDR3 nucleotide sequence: TGCGCCAGCAGTTCTGTGGGACGCCCGTCGGGGGAGCTGTTTTTT.

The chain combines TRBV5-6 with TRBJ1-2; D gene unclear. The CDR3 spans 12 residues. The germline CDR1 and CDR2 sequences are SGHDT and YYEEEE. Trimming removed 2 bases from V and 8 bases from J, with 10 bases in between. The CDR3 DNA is TGTGCCAGCAGCTTACCTCCCGGAGGCTACACCTTC. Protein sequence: CASSLPPGGYTF.

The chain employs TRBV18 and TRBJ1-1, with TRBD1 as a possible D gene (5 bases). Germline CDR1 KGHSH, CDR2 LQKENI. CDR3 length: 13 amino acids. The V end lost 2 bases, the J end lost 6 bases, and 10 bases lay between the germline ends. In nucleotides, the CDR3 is TGTGCCAGCTCACCATTGGGGACCTCTGAAGCTTTCTTT. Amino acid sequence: CASSPLGTSEAFF.

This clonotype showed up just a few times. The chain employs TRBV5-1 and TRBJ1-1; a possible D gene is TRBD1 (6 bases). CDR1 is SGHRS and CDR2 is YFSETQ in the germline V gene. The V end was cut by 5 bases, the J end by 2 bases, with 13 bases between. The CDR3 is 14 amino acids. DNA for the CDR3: TGCGCCAGCAGTCGACAGGCTAGTAACACTGAAGCTTTCTTT. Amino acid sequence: CASSRQASNTEAFF.

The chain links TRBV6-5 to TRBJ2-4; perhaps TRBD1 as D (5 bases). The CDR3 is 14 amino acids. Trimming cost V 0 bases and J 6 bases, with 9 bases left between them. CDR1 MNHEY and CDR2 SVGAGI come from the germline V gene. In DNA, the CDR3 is TGTGCCAGCAGTTACTCGCCTAGGGGAAACATTCAGTACTTC. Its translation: CASSYSPRGNIQYF.

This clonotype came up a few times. The CDR3 is CASSLVTAGNTIYF. Written as DNA, the CDR3 is TGTGCCAGCAGCTTAGTCACGGCTGGAAACACCATATATTTT. The gene calls are TRBV7-2 and TRBJ1-3; D remains ambiguous. The CDR3 extends over 14 amino acids. The V end was cut by 1 base, the J end by 2 bases, with 6 bases between. Germline CDR1 reads SGHTA; CDR2 reads FQGNSA. The full variable domain, in which reference TRBV7-2 and TRBJ1-3 provide the parts outside the CDR3, is GAGVSQSPSNKVTEKGKDVELRCDPISGHTALYWYRQSLGQGLEFLIYFQGNSAPDKSGLPSDRFSAERTGGSVSTLTIQRTQQEDSAVYLCASSLVTAGNTIYFGEGSWLTVV.

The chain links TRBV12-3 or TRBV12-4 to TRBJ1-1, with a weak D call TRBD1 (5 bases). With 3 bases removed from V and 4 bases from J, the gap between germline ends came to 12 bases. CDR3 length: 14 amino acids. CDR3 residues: CASSLLGRVTEAFF. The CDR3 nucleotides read TGTGCCAGCAGTTTGTTGGGCAGGGTCACTGAAGCTTTCTTT.

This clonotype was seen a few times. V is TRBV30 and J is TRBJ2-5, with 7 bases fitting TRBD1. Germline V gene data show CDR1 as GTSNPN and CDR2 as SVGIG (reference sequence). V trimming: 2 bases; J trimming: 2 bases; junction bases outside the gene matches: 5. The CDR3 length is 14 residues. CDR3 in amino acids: CAWSHPTGQETQYF. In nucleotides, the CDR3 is TGTGCCTGGAGTCACCCGACAGGGCAAGAGACCCAGTACTTC.

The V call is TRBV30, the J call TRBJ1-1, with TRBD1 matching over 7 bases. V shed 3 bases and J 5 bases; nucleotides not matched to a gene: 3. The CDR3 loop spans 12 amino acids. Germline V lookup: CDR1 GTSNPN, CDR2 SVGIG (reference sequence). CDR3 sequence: CAWREQGTEAFF. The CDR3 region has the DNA TGTGCCTGGAGGGAACAGGGGACTGAAGCTTTCTTT. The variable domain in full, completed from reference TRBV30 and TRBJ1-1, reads SQTIHQWPATLVQPVGSPLSLECTVEGTSNPNLYWYRQAAGRGLQLLFYSVGIGQISSEVPQNLSASRPQDRQFILSSKKLLLSDSGFYLCAWREQGTEAFFGQGTRLTVV.

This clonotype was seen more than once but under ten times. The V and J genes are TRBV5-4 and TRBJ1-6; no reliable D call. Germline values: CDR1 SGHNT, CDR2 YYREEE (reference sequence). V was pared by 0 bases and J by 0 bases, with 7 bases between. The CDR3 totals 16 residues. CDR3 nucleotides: TGTGCCAGCAGCTTGGCAGCGAGCTCCTATAATTCACCCCTCCACTTT. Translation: CASSLAASSYNSPLHF.

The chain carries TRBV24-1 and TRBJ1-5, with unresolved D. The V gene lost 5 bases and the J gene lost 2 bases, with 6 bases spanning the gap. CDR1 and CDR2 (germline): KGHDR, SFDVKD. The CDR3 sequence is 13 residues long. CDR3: CATSGDGNQPQHF. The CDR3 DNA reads TGTGCCACCAGTGGCGACGGCAATCAGCCCCAGCATTTT.

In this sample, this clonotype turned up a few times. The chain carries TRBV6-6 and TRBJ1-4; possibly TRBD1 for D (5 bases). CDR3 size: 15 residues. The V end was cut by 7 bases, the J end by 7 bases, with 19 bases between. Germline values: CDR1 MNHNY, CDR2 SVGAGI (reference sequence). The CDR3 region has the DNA TGTGCCAGCATGGACGGGGCGGGTGGTAGTGAAAAACTGTTTTTT. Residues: CASMDGAGGSEKLFF.

CDR3 sequence reads: CASSLDRLLYEQYF. CDR3 in DNA: TGTGCCAGCAGCTTAGACAGGCTCCTCTACGAGCAGTACTTC. The chain combines TRBV7-2 with TRBJ2-7; TRBD1 might be the D (5 bases). CDR3 length equals 14 residues. Deletions cut 1 base from V and 3 bases from J, with 10 bases between. Germline CDR1 and CDR2: SGHTA and FQGNSA.

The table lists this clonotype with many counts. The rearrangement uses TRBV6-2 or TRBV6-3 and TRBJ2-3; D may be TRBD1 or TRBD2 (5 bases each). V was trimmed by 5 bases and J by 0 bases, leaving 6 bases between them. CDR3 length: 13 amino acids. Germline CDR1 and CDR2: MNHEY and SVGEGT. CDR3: CASSRDSTDTQYF. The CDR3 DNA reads TGTGCCAGCAGTCGGGACAGCACAGATACGCAGTATTTT.